Listed here is a single TCR beta chain. The antigen it recognizes is unknown. No base qualities exist here, and no much larger clone lies one base off it. CDR1 is given as MNHEY and CDR2 as SVGAGI, both from the germline V gene. From the cysteine up to the phenylalanine, the CDR3 has a length of 12 residues. Just CDR3 DNA is preserved here, 36 bases in frame from base 1. V is shortened by 7 bases, J by 8 bases, and the region joining them spans 12 bases. This sample was included in a study of cytomegalovirus exposure and HLA in healthy donors (dated by TCRdb to 2016 to 2017). Regarding the study in general: An earlier analysis of approximately 640 of the donors reported about 290 Gb of sequence data and 117 million unique TCR beta sequences from some 180 million T cells. An early release covering 500 to 750 HLA-typed donors comprised about 310 gigabases of sequencing data and tens of millions of unique TCR sequences. Of the 398 genotyped donors, 81% were placed in the genetic ancestry cluster associated with self-reported Caucasian donors. The study aimed to test whether signatures of past pathogen exposure could be identified by cataloging public T cell receptors. The T cell repertoires of about 700 subjects were profiled by immunosequencing and related to cytomegalovirus serostatus. Besides the first cohort of 666 subjects, a separate validation cohort made up of 120 different subjects was used. To predict cytomegalovirus infection status, the study brought together high-throughput TCR immunosequencing, statistical association of individual TCRs with disease status, and machine learning. To study patterns of TCR occurrence, a later analysis re-analyzed previously published TCR beta repertoires from 650 to 750 donors and added high-resolution HLA genotyping. In the later analysis, no new phenotypic data were used to find candidate immune exposures; instead, reliance was placed on TCR beta sequences and their occurrence across donors. An earlier analysis of around 540 of the donors applied high-throughput TCR beta sequencing to assess whether each TCR beta V gene segment acted as functional or pseudogenic. Donor age, sex, ethnicity and CMV serostatus were compiled alongside the repertoire data. In a later genetic analysis, genome-wide SNP genotypes for about 55% of the roughly 700 donors were used, and that subset was treated as a discovery cohort. Every discovery cohort repertoire had been produced on one sequencing platform. Class I and class II HLA loci were covered by the typing at four-digit resolution. The number of typed donors differed by locus: roughly 629-630 for A, B, C, DRB1 and DQB1; approximately 520 for DQA1; approximately 600 for DPA1; and some 470 for DPB1. A few DR-DQ haplotypes were treated as single units for association and clustering because of strong linkage in the cohort. On average, around 230,000 unique TCR beta nucleotide sequences were sequenced per donor among 300 to 500 genotyped donors of the cohort, with 15% to 20% of those sequences being non-productive. Beyond this particular receptor, the publication reports: According to the authors, the approach could potentially be generalized to other disease states and immunological phenotypes. In an earlier analysis of approximately 600 of the donors, most TCR beta V segments were observed in productive rearrangements about 90% or about 30% of the time, broadly matching IMGT annotations. Sequencing depth was assumed to be roughly uniform across donors in the presence/absence analyses, though that assumption may not hold. In a later genetic analysis, a missense DCLRE1C variant was associated with V-gene and J-gene trimming of TCR beta chains, and the association was replicated in an independent cohort. In a later analysis, HLA-associated TCR beta chains were found to be more clonally expanded and to have lower generation probabilities than equally common non-associated chains. In vitro tests confirmed that a few of the cytomegalovirus-associated TCR beta chains recognize cytomegalovirus antigens. Some IMGT-functional V segments, including TRBV6-2 and TRBV6-3, could not be told apart with the 87-base-pair reads, so those segments were excluded. Most TCR sequences were seen in very few donors, while some public TCRs were found in many individuals. The classifier was reported to diagnose cytomegalovirus status with high specificity and sensitivity in both the original and validation cohorts. Most CMV-associated TCR beta chains appeared to be HLA-restricted in a later analysis, and the HLA associations seemed to be driven largely by CMV exposure. A later analysis reported that several top co-occurrence clusters appeared linked to parvovirus B19, influenza, CMV and Epstein-Barr virus. A total of around 150 TCR beta chains were listed by the study as associated with cytomegalovirus. This cohort had only TCR beta chains sequenced, and the lack of alpha or paired-chain data limited which features could be detected. For the cohort, immune exposure information was limited to CMV serostatus. Strong co-occurrence of HLA alleles, especially DR and DQ, made assigning TCR associations to individual alleles difficult. HLA typing was unavailable for some donors at each locus, so association tests used only the typed subset. In a later analysis, the rate of TCR association differed among HLA loci, with DRB1 alleles having the most associated TCRs and HLA-C alleles having the fewest. Correlated functional status among segregating V segments might reflect linkage disequilibrium, but an unknown experimental factor could not be ruled out. The sequencing pipeline was judged likely to have produced a cluster of highly shared sequence variants as a technical artifact. A further reported finding was that TCR beta sequences accurately predicted the HLA-A and HLA-B alleles for most subjects in the first cohort. About 17 rarely observed V segments, including chromosome 9 orphons, were excluded from the earlier analysis of several hundred of the donors because counts were too low. A later genetic analysis reported fewer N-insertions in productive TCRs among donors in an Asian-associated ancestry cluster than the roughly 650-donor mean. In a later analysis, around 17,000 TCR beta sequences were associated with specific HLA alleles at a false discovery rate of 0.05.

Receptors were amplified or captured by the immunoSEQ multiplex PCR assay. For the multiplex PCR, a mixture combining 60 forward primers for TCR Vbeta segments and 13 reverse primers for TCR Jbeta segments was used. The CDR3 region of rearranged TCR beta genes was amplified from genomic DNA by a multiplex PCR assay. On the Illumina HiSeq System, the amplified TCR beta libraries were sequenced as 87-base-pair reads. As for the original processing: A later analysis counted approximately 84 million unique TCR beta chains across the 550 to 700 repertoires, and roughly 10 million of these chains were shared by at least two donors. A nearest-neighbor algorithm error-corrected the raw reads and collapsed the reads into unique sequences, merging closely related sequences to remove PCR and sequencing errors. CDR3 sequences were aligned to IMGT reference sequences to assign V, D and J gene segments. Each retained sequence needed at least a six-nucleotide match to both a V gene segment and a J gene segment. Rearrangements were called productive when the CDR3 lacked stop codons and stayed in frame with V and J; all others were non-productive. CDR3 was defined according to IMGT convention as the region running from the second conserved V-encoded cysteine to the conserved J-encoded phenylalanine. In an earlier analysis of just under 600 of the donors, sequences lacking an unambiguous match to a single V gene segment were excluded. An earlier analysis of around 600 of the donors classified V segments as functional when productive rearrangements were above 56.7% and as segregating when the standard deviation between donors was above 5%. A statistical classification framework was built to diagnose cytomegalovirus status from the catalog of TCR beta chain sequences. In a later analysis, TCR nucleotide sequences were compared against IMGT/GENE-DB human TR gene sequences so that V and J genes could be assigned. Using the TCRdist pipeline, a later analysis assigned CDR3 sequences along with most-parsimonious VDJ recombination scenarios. In a later analysis, each TCR beta chain was defined by its CDR3 amino acid sequence together with its V-gene family, and reads lacking a unique V-gene family were excluded. A later analysis removed roughly 590 highly shared, low-generation-probability nucleotide sequences to deal with suspected cross-contamination and a sequencing artifact. In a later analysis, a clonal expansion index was calculated for each public chain from normalized within-repertoire ranks of inferred template counts. In a later analysis, generation probabilities were computed using a VDJ recombination model fitted to out-of-frame rearrangements, and the results were checked against IGoR. Hypergeometric tests were used in a later analysis to score TCR-TCR, TCR-HLA and TCR-CMV co-occurrence, with a repertoire-size bias correction applied to the TCR pairs. In a later analysis, false discovery rates were estimated by permuting HLA or CMV assignments 20 times. A later analysis grouped co-occurring TCRs with DBSCAN, adding TCRdist sequence similarity when clustering within HLA-allele-positive subsets. Co-occurrence clustering excluded repertoires with fewer than 30,000 or more than 120,000 public chains, plus five with anomalous nucleotide sharing. The table comes from immuneACCESS by way of TCRdb, which keeps in-frame sequences with V and J called. Part of the clones is missing from these tables; in studies checked, under half for an unresolved V gene and the rest for unknown reasons. V and J calls and clone size are copied from that table; D and trimming were computed from the DNA. In all, the sample holds approximately 150,000 clones, and around 79% of those were seen once. About 0.62% of the sample goes to the ten largest clones.

The cohort was made up of approximately 700 healthy bone marrow donors. Cohort members were all nominally healthy when sampled, although unrecorded immune exposures were likely present. The donor was CMV seronegative and was included in the group of about 400 seronegative cohort members. A peripheral blood sample was collected from each donor, and TCR beta sequencing was performed on peripheral blood mononuclear cells. Genomic DNA was extracted from the blood cell samples with the Qiagen DNeasy Blood Extraction Kit. Sequencing was performed on PBMCs. The sequence was obtained from a male donor in good health and CMV-seronegative. Recombination linked TRBV6-5 to TRBJ2-1; a tentative D match to TRBD1 spans 5 bases. The CDR3 is CASTSRVHEQFF. In nucleotide form, the sequence is TGTGCCAGCACCTCCAGGGTCCATGAGCAGTTCTTC.